What follows are 10 T cell receptor beta chains derived from one specimen sequenced in a study of Ad26.COV2.S vaccination and SARS-CoV-2 variants (dated by TCRdb to the early 2020s). The time point label, as the study defines it: individuals recovered from natural SARS-CoV-2 infection. Library method: the immunoSEQ multiplex PCR assay. The source is immuneACCESS, and TCRdb retained only in-frame sequences with V and J called. Part of the clones is not carried over; for the studies checked, unresolved V genes explain less than half of this, and the remainder is unexplained. For this sample there are approximately 400,000 clones; 92% appear just once. The top ten clonotypes cover 3.9% of the sample. This sample comprised peripheral blood, obtained after recovery from COVID-19. The receptors originated from a human donor who had recovered from COVID-19.

The chain recombines TRBV4-3 with TRBJ1-2; 7 bases are a match to TRBD1. This CDR3 has 13 residues. The J segment lost 8 bases and the V segment lost 0 bases, leaving 3 bases of the junction unmatched. Germline assignment: CDR1 LGHNA and CDR2 YSLEER. CDR3 in amino acids: CASSQDQGGGYTF. In nucleotides, the CDR3 is TGCGCCAGCAGCCAAGATCAGGGGGGCGGCTACACCTTC.

The chain couples TRBV5-4 to TRBJ2-7; D gene unclear. The CDR3 consists of 12 residues. The germline V gene encodes CDR1 SGHNT and CDR2 YYREEE (reference sequence). Between the trimmed V and J ends, which lost 2 bases and 0 bases, there was a span of 3 bases. The CDR3 sequence: CASSFDSYEQYF. Here the CDR3 DNA reads TGTGCCAGCAGCTTTGACTCCTACGAGCAGTACTTC.

The chain couples TRBV6-5 to TRBJ2-2; possibly TRBD1 for D (5 bases). Trimming removed 6 bases from V and 1 base from J, with 9 bases in between. The CDR3 runs to 14 residues. Germline values: CDR1 MNHEY, CDR2 SVGAGI. Here the CDR3 DNA reads TGTGCCAGCAGGACAGTCATGAACACCGGGGAGCTGTTTTTT. Translated, it gives CASRTVMNTGELFF.

The V call is TRBV4-1, the J call TRBJ2-1, with TRBD2 matching over 12 bases. The CDR3 totals 15 residues. Germline V gene lookup returns CDR1 MGHRA and CDR2 YSYEKL. V lost 1 base to trimming and J lost 11 bases; unmatched junction nucleotides: 6. The CDR3 sequence is CASSQVPLAGGQQFF. The CDR3 DNA is TGCGCCAGCAGCCAAGTTCCCCTAGCGGGGGGGCAGCAGTTCTTC.

The chain recombines TRBV7-8 with TRBJ2-1; possible D gene TRBD2, 6 bases. The germline gives CDR1 SGHVS, CDR2 FQNEAQ. V was clipped by 5 bases and J by 4 bases, with 18 bases between them. This CDR3 comprises 16 residues. The CDR3 here is CASSPRAASVYNEQFF. CDR3 DNA sequence: TGTGCCAGCAGCCCCAGGGCGGCTAGCGTGTACAATGAGCAGTTCTTC.

This clone was seen only a few times. The rearrangement uses TRBV20-1 and TRBJ1-1; D possibly corresponds to TRBD1 (5 bases). Deletions cut 3 bases from V and 5 bases from J, with 13 bases between. Germline values: CDR1 DFQATT, CDR2 SNEGSKA (reference sequence). The CDR3 consists of 13 residues. The CDR3 DNA reads as TGCAGTGCTAGTGGCTGGGGGGAAACTGAAGCTTTCTTT. Amino acid sequence: CSASGWGETEAFF.

The chain couples TRBV7-8 to TRBJ2-3; 13 nucleotides line up with TRBD2. Germline trimming cut 7 bases from V and 5 bases from J; bases unmatched to any gene: 9. Germline assignment: CDR1 SGHVS and CDR2 FQNEAQ. This CDR3 is built from 16 residues. CDR3 amino acids: CASTLGLAGLQDTQYF. CDR3 in DNA: TGTGCCAGCACTTTGGGACTAGCGGGGCTCCAAGATACGCAGTATTTT. The full variable domain, in which reference TRBV7-8 and TRBJ2-3 provide the parts outside the CDR3, is GAGVSQSPRYKVAKRGQDVALRCDPISGHVSLFWYQQALGQGPEFLTYFQNEAQLDKSGLPSDRFFAERPEGSVSTLKIQRTQQEDSAVYLCASTLGLAGLQDTQYFGPGTRLTVL.

This clone has only one observation. This chain connects TRBV19 to TRBJ2-2, with no clear D. V was trimmed by 2 bases and J by 6 bases, leaving 7 bases between them. This CDR3 contains 13 residues. Germline CDR1 reads LNHDA; CDR2 reads SQIVND (reference sequence). CDR3 loop: CASSISSSGELFF. CDR3 DNA sequence: TGTGCCAGTAGTATATCGAGCTCCGGGGAGCTGTTTTTT.

This chain connects TRBV12-3 or TRBV12-4 to TRBJ1-6; a weak D match, TRBD1 (5 bases). The CDR3 has 13 amino acids. The germline V and J ends were trimmed by 3 bases and 8 bases, with 8 bases remaining between them. The CDR3 nucleotides read TGTGCCAGCAGTTTTTTCAGGGATTCACCCCTCCACTTT. This gives the protein CASSFFRDSPLHF.

The chain is built from TRBV2 and TRBJ2-2, with 10 bases aligning to TRBD2. Germline V gene sequence: CDR1 SNHLY, CDR2 FYNNEI. The J segment lost 6 bases and the V segment lost 5 bases, leaving 3 bases of the junction unmatched. This CDR3 comprises 14 residues. The CDR3 sequence is CASSRSGGAGELFF. The CDR3 coding sequence is TGTGCCAGCAGTAGGAGCGGGGGGGCCGGGGAGCTGTTTTTT.